This TCR beta chain was identified during a study of beta chain features in type 1 diabetes. Study-wide results and limits: Shorter TCRB CDR3s, moderately but significantly so, were found in Type 1 diabetes patients in all four CD4+ subsets. When VDJ junctions were examined, type 1 diabetes patients showed fewer insertions and more deletions.

Isolation of CD4+ naive, central memory, regulatory and stem cell-like memory cells was achieved by sorting via CD45RO/CCR7/CD25/CD127/CD95/CD27. This CDR3 contains 16 residues. Trimming pared 0 bases from V and 7 bases from J, leaving 15 bases between. CDR1 is SGHVS and CDR2 is FQNEAQ in the germline V gene. Points on this clone: As yet, its antigen is unknown.

Isolated RNA was reverse transcribed in full, so expressed TCRB transcripts were sequenced. Only in-frame clones appear in the TCRdb table, and some are missing; sequencing was by immunoSEQ multiplex PCR. The table has around 99,000 clones, 40% seen once. This TCR came from a woman aged 18 to 35 in good health. V usage is TRBV7-8 and J usage is TRBJ1-4, with a weak D call TRBD1 (5 bases). The sequencing input was stem cell memory CD4+ T cells from blood. In DNA form, the CDR3 reads TGTGCCAGCAGCTTAGCGGTCGGGGGTGCGGGTGAAAAACTGTTTTTT. It encodes CASSLAVGGAGEKLFF.